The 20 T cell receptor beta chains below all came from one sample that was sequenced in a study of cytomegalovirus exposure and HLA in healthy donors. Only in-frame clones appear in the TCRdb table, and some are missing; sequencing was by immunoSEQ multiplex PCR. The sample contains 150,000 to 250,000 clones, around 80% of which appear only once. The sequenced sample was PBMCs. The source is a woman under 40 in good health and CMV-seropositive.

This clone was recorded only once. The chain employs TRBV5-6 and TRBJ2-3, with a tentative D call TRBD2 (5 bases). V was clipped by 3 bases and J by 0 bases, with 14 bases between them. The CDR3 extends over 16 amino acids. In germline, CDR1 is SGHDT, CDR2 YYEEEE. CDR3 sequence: CASSSQRALSTDTQYF. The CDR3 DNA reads TGTGCCAGCAGCTCCCAGAGGGCGCTTAGCACAGATACGCAGTATTTT.

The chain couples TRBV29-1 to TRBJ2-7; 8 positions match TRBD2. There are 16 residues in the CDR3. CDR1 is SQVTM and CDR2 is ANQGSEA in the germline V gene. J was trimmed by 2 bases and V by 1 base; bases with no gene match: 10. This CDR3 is CSVEGTSRNLPYEQYF. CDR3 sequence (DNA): TGCAGCGTTGAAGGGACTAGCCGAAACCTGCCCTACGAGCAGTACTTC.

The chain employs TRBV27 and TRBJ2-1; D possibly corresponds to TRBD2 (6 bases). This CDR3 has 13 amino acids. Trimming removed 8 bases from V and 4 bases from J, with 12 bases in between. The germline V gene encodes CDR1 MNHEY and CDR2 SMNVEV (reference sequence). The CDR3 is CASRLAPYNEQFF. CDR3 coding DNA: TGTGCCAGCCGGCTAGCGCCATACAATGAGCAGTTCTTC.

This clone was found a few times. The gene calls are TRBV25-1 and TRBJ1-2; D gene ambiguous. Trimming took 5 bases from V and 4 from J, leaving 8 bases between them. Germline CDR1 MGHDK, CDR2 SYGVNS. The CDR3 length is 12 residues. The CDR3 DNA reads TGTGCCAGCAGTACGCAGGCCTATGGCTACACCTTC. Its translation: CASSTQAYGYTF.

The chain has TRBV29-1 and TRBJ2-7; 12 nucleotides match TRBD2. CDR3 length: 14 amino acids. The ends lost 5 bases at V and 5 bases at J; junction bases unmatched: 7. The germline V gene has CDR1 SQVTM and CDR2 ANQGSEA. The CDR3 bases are TGCAGCGTTTTCGGACTAGCGGGAAGGCACGAGCAGTACTTC. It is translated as CSVFGLAGRHEQYF.

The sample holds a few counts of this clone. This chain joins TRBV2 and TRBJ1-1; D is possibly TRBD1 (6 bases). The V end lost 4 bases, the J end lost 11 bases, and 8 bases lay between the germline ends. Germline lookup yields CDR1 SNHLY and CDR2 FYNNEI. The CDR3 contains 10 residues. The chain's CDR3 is CASSGRGAFF. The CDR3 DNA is TGTGCCAGCAGTGGTAGGGGGGCTTTCTTT. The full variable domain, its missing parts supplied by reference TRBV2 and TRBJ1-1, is EPEVTQTPSHQVTQMGQEVILRCVPISNHLYFYWYRQILGQKVEFLVSFYNNEISEKSEIFDDQFSVERPDGSNFTLKIRSTKLEDSAMYFCASSGRGAFFGQGTRLTVV.

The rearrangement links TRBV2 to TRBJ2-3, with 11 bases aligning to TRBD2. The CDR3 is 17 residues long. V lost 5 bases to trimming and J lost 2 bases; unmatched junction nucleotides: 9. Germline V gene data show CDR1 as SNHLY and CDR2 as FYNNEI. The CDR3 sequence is CASSTISGRESTDTQYF. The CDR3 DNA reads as TGTGCCAGCAGTACCATTAGCGGGAGGGAATCCACAGATACGCAGTATTTT.

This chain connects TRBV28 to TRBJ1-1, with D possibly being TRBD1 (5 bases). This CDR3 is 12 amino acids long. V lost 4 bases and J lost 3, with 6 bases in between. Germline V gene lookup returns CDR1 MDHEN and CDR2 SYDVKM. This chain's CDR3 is CASSWGDTEAFF. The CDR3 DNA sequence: TGTGCCAGCAGTTGGGGGGACACTGAAGCTTTCTTT.

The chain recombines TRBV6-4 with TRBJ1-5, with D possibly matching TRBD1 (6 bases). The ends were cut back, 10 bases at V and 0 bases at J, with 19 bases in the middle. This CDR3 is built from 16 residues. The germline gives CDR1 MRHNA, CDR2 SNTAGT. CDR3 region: CATYPRTAYSNQPQHF. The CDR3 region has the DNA TGTGCCACCTACCCGCGGACAGCCTATAGCAATCAGCCCCAGCATTTT.

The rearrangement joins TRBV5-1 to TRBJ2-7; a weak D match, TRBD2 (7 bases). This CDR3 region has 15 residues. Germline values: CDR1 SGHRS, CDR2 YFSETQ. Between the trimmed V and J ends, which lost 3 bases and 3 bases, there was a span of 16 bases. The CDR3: CASSSGGAPSYEQYF. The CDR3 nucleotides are TGCGCCAGCAGCTCGGGGGGCGCCCCGAGCTACGAGCAGTACTTC.

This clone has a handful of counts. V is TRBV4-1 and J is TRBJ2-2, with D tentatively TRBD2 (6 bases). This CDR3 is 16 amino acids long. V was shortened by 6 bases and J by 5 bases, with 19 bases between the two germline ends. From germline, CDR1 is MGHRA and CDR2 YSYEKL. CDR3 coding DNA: TGCGCCAGCAGTCTAGCGAGGGACGGAAGAACCGGGGAGCTGTTTTTT. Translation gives CASSLARDGRTGELFF.

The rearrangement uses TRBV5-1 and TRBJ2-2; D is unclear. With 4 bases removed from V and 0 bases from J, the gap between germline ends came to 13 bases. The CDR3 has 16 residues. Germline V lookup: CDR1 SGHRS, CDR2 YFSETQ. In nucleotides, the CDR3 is TGCGCCAGCAGCCGCGCCGGAGTAGCGAACACCGGGGAGCTGTTTTTT. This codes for CASSRAGVANTGELFF.

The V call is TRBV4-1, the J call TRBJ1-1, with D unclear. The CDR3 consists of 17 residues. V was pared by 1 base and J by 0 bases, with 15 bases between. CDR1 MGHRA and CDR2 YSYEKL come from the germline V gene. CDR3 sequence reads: CASSQAGKGELNTEAFF. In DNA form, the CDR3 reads TGCGCCAGCAGCCAAGCGGGAAAGGGAGAATTGAACACTGAAGCTTTCTTT.

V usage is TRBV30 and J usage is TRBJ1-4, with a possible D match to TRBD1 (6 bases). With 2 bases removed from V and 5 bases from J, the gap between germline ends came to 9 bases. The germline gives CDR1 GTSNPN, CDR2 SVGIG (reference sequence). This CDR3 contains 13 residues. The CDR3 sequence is CAWSRDNNEKLFF. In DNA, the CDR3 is TGTGCCTGGAGTCGGGACAACAATGAAAAACTGTTTTTT.

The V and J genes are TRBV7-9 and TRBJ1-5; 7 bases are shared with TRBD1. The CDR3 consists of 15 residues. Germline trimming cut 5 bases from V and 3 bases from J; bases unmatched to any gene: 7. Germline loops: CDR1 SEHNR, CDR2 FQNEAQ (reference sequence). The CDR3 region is CASSVGTAINQPQHF. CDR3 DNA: TGTGCCAGCAGCGTAGGGACAGCGATCAATCAGCCCCAGCATTTT.

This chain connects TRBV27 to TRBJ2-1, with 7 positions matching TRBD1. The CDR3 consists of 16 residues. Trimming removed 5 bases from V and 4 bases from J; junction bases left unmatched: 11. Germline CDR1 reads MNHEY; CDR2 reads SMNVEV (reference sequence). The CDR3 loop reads CASSRGPGQPYNEQFF. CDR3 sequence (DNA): TGTGCCAGCAGTAGGGGCCCGGGACAGCCTTACAATGAGCAGTTCTTC.

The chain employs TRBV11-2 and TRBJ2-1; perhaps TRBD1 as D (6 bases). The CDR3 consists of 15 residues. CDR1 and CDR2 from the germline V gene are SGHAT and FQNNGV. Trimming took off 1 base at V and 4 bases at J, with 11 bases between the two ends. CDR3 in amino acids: CASSLARGSYNEQFF. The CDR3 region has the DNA TGTGCCAGCAGCTTAGCAAGGGGGTCGTACAATGAGCAGTTCTTC.

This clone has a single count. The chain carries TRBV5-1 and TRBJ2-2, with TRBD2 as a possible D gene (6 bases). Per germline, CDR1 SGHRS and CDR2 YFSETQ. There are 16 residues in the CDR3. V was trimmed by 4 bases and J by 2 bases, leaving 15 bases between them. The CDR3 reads CASSNPTSLNTGELFF. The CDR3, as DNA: TGCGCCAGCAGCAACCCGACTAGTCTTAACACCGGGGAGCTGTTTTTT.

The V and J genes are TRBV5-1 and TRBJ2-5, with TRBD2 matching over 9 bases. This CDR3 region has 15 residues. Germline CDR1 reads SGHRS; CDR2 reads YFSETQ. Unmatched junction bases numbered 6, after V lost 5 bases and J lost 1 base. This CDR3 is CASRLAGDPQETQYF. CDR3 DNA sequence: TGCGCCAGCAGATTAGCGGGGGACCCCCAAGAGACCCAGTACTTC.

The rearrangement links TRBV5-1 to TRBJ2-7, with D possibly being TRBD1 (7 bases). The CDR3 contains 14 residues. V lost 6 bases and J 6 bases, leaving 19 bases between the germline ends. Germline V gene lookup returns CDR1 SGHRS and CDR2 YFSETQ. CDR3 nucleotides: TGCGCCAGCAATCAGGGGGGAGGTTCTCGCGAGCAGTACTTC. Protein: CASNQGGGSREQYF.